This paragraph covers one TCR beta chain sequence. This sample was taken from a study of blood T cell repertoires in COVID-19. Study in general: There were acute and convalescent COVID-19 samples, and they came from the United States, Italy and Spain. PBMCs, B-cell-depleted T cells, or T cells were the source of the cDNA or gDNA that made up the material.

Authors' methods: Amplifying reference gene primers gave estimates of nucleated cell counts. Some clones are missing from TCRdb's copy, which holds only in-frame ones; the method was immunoSEQ multiplex PCR. V, J and clone size are taken as reported in that table, and D and trimming were inferred from the DNA itself. The repertoire holds over 150,000 clones, with 75% to 80% as singletons. In germline, CDR1 is LNHDA, CDR2 SQIVND (reference sequence). CDR3 length: 14 amino acids. The V end lost 7 bases, the J end lost 2 bases, and 14 bases lay between the germline ends. The sequenced sample consisted of peripheral blood. The J gene is TRBJ2-5, the V gene TRBV19, with a tentative D call TRBD1 (5 bases). The sequence was obtained from a man older than 75 with acute or convalescent COVID-19. CDR3 amino acids: CASNRGSRQETQYF. The CDR3 DNA is TGTGCCAGTAATAGGGGATCCCGTCAAGAGACCCAGTACTTC.